Below, 19 T cell receptor beta chains from the same sample are listed, as sequenced in a study of T cell responses to AZD1222 COVID-19 vaccine. Generated by immunoSEQ multiplex PCR, the TCRdb table keeps only in-frame clones and is missing some. The sample includes about 140,000 clones, roughly 90% of them seen just once. Sequenced here: peripheral blood, sampled on day 0 of AZD1222 vaccination. The source is an adult in good health.

This sequence joins TRBV25-1 and TRBJ2-1, with 10 bases that match TRBD1. CDR3 length: 15 amino acids. After removal of 2 bases from V and 6 bases from J, the junction contained 4 bases not matched to a gene. Germline CDR1 reads MGHDK; CDR2 reads SYGVNS. This chain's CDR3 is CASSEDRGLGNEQFF. The CDR3 nucleotides are TGTGCCAGCAGTGAAGACAGGGGGCTCGGCAATGAGCAGTTCTTC.

The chain is built from TRBV6-6 and TRBJ1-4; D gene ambiguous. The V end lost 6 bases, the J end lost 5 bases, and 10 bases lay between the germline ends. Germline V gene data show CDR1 as MNHNY and CDR2 as SVGAGI (reference sequence). The CDR3 covers 13 residues. CDR3 nucleotide sequence: TGTGCCAGCAGCTGGATCCAAAATGAAAAACTGTTTTTT. Amino acid sequence: CASSWIQNEKLFF.

The V call is TRBV6-5, the J call TRBJ1-1, with TRBD1 matching over 7 bases. V shed 6 bases, J shed 2 bases, and the junction held 6 bases outside the gene matches. The CDR3 spans 14 residues. Germline V CDR1 and CDR2: MNHEY, SVGAGI. The CDR3 protein is CASSRDSPNTEAFF. The CDR3 coding sequence is TGTGCCAGCAGCAGGGACAGCCCTAACACTGAAGCTTTCTTT.

The CDR3 DNA reads as TGTGCCAGCAGTCCCCCAACGGACACTGAAGCTTTCTTT. This encodes CASSPPTDTEAFF. V usage is TRBV28 and J usage is TRBJ1-1; no clear D. V was pared by 5 bases and J by 3 bases, with 10 bases between. The germline CDR1 and CDR2 sequences are MDHEN and SYDVKM. This CDR3 has 13 amino acids.

The rearrangement uses TRBV7-6 and TRBJ2-7, with D possibly TRBD1 on 6 matching bases. Germline CDR1 reads SGHVS; CDR2 reads FNYEAQ. Between the trimmed V and J ends, which lost 5 bases and 4 bases, there was a span of 15 bases. The CDR3 covers 14 residues. CDR3 in amino acids: CASSPWDTGYEQYF. The CDR3 DNA reads as TGTGCCAGCAGCCCATGGGACACCGGTTACGAGCAGTACTTC.

The chain joins TRBV5-1 to TRBJ1-1; 9 positions match TRBD1. With 4 bases clipped from V and 6 bases from J, the junction kept 4 bases outside the gene matches. From germline, CDR1 is SGHRS and CDR2 YFSETQ. This CDR3 contains 13 residues. The DNA for the CDR3 is TGCGCCAGCAGCCTGGGACAGGGCCCTGAAGCTTTCTTT. This translates into CASSLGQGPEAFF.

This chain joins TRBV18 and TRBJ2-5; D is ambiguous. Germline V gene data show CDR1 as KGHSH and CDR2 as LQKENI. V lost 5 bases and J 4 bases, leaving 14 bases between the germline ends. The CDR3 length is 14 residues. CDR3 in DNA: TGTGCCAGCTCAGACCGGGCCTTGAGAGAGACCCAGTACTTC. This gives the protein CASSDRALRETQYF. The full variable domain, rest sourced from reference TRBV18 and TRBJ2-5, is NAGVMQNPRHLVRRRGQEARLRCSPMKGHSHVYWYRQLPEEGLKFMVYLQKENIIDESGMPKERFSAEFPKEGPSILRIQQVVRGDSAAYFCASSDRALRETQYFGPGTRLLVL.

The V gene is TRBV7-6, the J gene TRBJ2-2, with 8 nucleotides matching TRBD1. Unmatched junction bases numbered 3, after V lost 0 bases and J lost 6 bases. Per germline, CDR1 SGHVS and CDR2 FNYEAQ. This CDR3 spans 15 amino acids. The CDR3 DNA sequence: TGTGCCAGCAGCTTAGCGATGGGACAGGCCGGGGAGCTGTTTTTT. Translated: CASSLAMGQAGELFF.

The chain employs TRBV3-1 (or the pseudogene TRBV3-2) and TRBJ2-1, with a tentative D call TRBD2 (6 bases). CDR1 and CDR2 from the germline V gene are LGHDT and YNNKEL (reference sequence). This CDR3 region has 15 residues. Trimming cost V 1 base and J 8 bases, with 15 bases left between them. CDR3 coding DNA: TGTGCCAGCAGCCAAGGCGGGATGAGGAGCCATGAGCAGTTCTTC. It yields the protein CASSQGGMRSHEQFF.

The chain recombines TRBV27 with TRBJ2-7, with D maybe TRBD1 (5 bases). The CDR3 is 13 residues long. Trimming took 3 bases from V and 2 from J, leaving 8 bases between them. Per germline, CDR1 MNHEY and CDR2 SMNVEV (reference sequence). CDR3 loop: CASSFDSTYEQYF. CDR3 nucleotides: TGTGCCAGCAGTTTCGACAGTACCTACGAGCAGTACTTC.

This rearrangement joins TRBV19 to TRBJ2-7, with 7 positions matching TRBD1. The V segment lost 6 bases and the J segment 2 bases; nucleotides outside the gene matches: 13. The germline gives CDR1 LNHDA, CDR2 SQIVND (reference sequence). The CDR3 is 16 residues long. The CDR3 coding sequence is TGTGCCAGTAGCGCCGGACAGGACCCAAACACCTACGAGCAGTACTTC. It encodes CASSAGQDPNTYEQYF.

The rearrangement links TRBV11-3 to TRBJ2-1; D is uncertain. The ends were cut back, 0 bases at V and 0 bases at J, with 9 bases in the middle. The CDR3 loop spans 16 amino acids. CDR1 and CDR2 from the germline V gene are SGHNT and YENEEA. CDR3: CASSLEGSSSYNEQFF. CDR3 in DNA: TGTGCCAGCAGCTTAGAGGGATCGAGCTCCTACAATGAGCAGTTCTTC. Variable domain in full (rest from reference TRBV11-3 and TRBJ2-1): EAGVVQSPRYKIIEKKQPVAFWCNPISGHNTLYWYLQNLGQGPELLIRYENEEAVDDSQLPKDRFSAERLKGVDSTLKIQPAELGDSAVYLCASSLEGSSSYNEQFFGPGTRLTVL.

The chain joins TRBV11-2 to TRBJ2-1; TRBD2 agrees at 13 bases. Germline trimming cut 5 bases from V and 6 bases from J; bases unmatched to any gene: 4. Germline lookup yields CDR1 SGHAT and CDR2 FQNNGV. The CDR3 runs 15 residues. This CDR3 is CASSDTSGRANEQFF. DNA for the CDR3: TGTGCCAGCAGCGACACTAGCGGGAGGGCCAATGAGCAGTTCTTC.

The rearrangement joins TRBV27 to TRBJ1-1; a possible D gene is TRBD1 (5 bases). The CDR3 covers 12 residues. V dropped 10 bases and J dropped 6 bases, with 15 bases sitting between them. Germline CDR1 is MNHEY and CDR2 is SMNVEV (reference sequence). The CDR3 is CATMGGSPEAFF. In DNA, the CDR3 is TGTGCCACCATGGGGGGGTCCCCTGAAGCTTTCTTT.

The rearrangement joins TRBV24-1 to TRBJ1-5, with TRBD1 identical over 9 bases. With V trimmed by 4 bases and J by 9 bases, 3 bases remained unmatched. The CDR3 has 13 residues. Per the germline V gene, CDR1 is KGHDR and CDR2 is SFDVKD. CDR3 sequence reads: CATSDPGQGPQHF. The CDR3 DNA follows: TGTGCCACCAGTGACCCGGGACAGGGGCCCCAGCATTTT.

The chain combines TRBV5-5 with TRBJ1-3, with D uncertain. CDR1 is SGHKS, CDR2 YYEKEE, per germline (reference sequence). The germline V and J ends were trimmed by 0 bases and 0 bases, with 10 bases remaining between them. This CDR3 has 16 residues. CDR3 residues: CASSLGAGPSGNTIYF. CDR3 bases: TGTGCCAGCAGCTTGGGGGCAGGCCCCTCTGGAAACACCATATATTTT.

This clone appeared once. V gene TRBV7-9 combines with J gene TRBJ2-7; D may be TRBD1 or TRBD2 (5 bases each). This CDR3 has 13 amino acids. Germline V gene data show CDR1 as SEHNR and CDR2 as FQNEAQ (reference sequence). V was shortened by 8 bases and J by 1 base, with 12 bases between the two germline ends. CDR3 region: CASGLWGSYEQYF. DNA for the CDR3: TGTGCCAGCGGATTATGGGGGTCCTACGAGCAGTACTTC.

The V call is TRBV4-2, the J call TRBJ2-1; D possibly corresponds to TRBD1 (6 bases). Looked up from germline, CDR1 is LGHNA and CDR2 is YNFKEQ. The CDR3 runs 15 residues. V was trimmed by 0 bases and J by 5 bases, leaving 11 bases between them. Here the CDR3 reads CASSQDAQGHNEQFF. The CDR3 DNA sequence: TGTGCCAGCAGCCAAGATGCACAGGGCCACAATGAGCAGTTCTTC.

This clone was seen once. The chain couples TRBV3-1 (or the pseudogene TRBV3-2) to TRBJ1-2; the match to TRBD1 covers 10 bases. CDR1 LGHDT and CDR2 YNNKEL come from the germline V gene (reference sequence). The V and J ends lost 0 bases and 9 bases, in that order; junction bases with no gene match: 4. CDR3 length: 14 residues. The CDR3 coding sequence is TGTGCCAGCAGCCAAGAAACGGGACAGGGGCGCTACACCTTC. Protein product: CASSQETGQGRYTF.